Listed below are T cell receptor beta chains from one sample, sequenced in a study of tumor and adjacent non-tumor tissue in lung cancer. A single record per CDR3 protein comes from TCRdb applying MiXCR to the multiplex PCR reads. This sample has under 95,000 distinct CDR3 sequences; less than 80% occur once, and the top ten carry 15% to 20%. The specimen sequenced was lung tumor tissue. Source of these receptors: a man between 60 and 70 years old with non-small cell lung cancer. Both conserved end residues are part of each CDR3. The D gene is left open where the match is weak. A clone size is listed for some rows: how often the clone was seen (once, few, many), or a class if it is expanded.

clone size: -; D gene: -; V gene: TRBV6-2/TRBV6-3; J gene: TRBJ2-3; CDR3 DNA: TGTGCCAGCAAAAGGGGGATAAGCGTGTCTAACACTGATACGCAGTATTTT; CDR3 protein: CASKRGISVSNTDTQYF
clone size: -; D gene: -; V gene: TRBV11-2; J gene: TRBJ2-1; CDR3 DNA: TGTGCCAGCAGCCTACCCTCGCGCGACAATGAGCAGTTCTTC; CDR3 protein: CASSLPSRDNEQFF
clone size: many; D gene: TRBD1; V gene: TRBV5-6; J gene: TRBJ2-5; CDR3 DNA: TGTGCCAGCAGCTCACTGGCAGGGGGCGGGGAGACCCAGTACTTC; CDR3 protein: CASSSLAGGGETQYF
clone size: many; D gene: -; V gene: TRBV12-3/TRBV12-4; J gene: TRBJ2-1; CDR3 DNA: TGTGCCAGCAGTTTCCTTGGCTCCCGGAGCTCCTACAATGAGCAGTTCTTC; CDR3 protein: CASSFLGSRSSYNEQFF
clone size: many; D gene: -; V gene: TRBV12-3/TRBV12-4; J gene: TRBJ2-2; CDR3 DNA: TGTGCCAGCAGGCCTTGGGGGTTCGACACCGGGGAGCTGTTTTTT; CDR3 protein: CASRPWGFDTGELFF
clone size: -; D gene: -; V gene: TRBV4-2; J gene: TRBJ2-5; CDR3 DNA: TGTACAAGCAGCCAAGACTCCCGCGGCGAGACCCAGTACTTC; CDR3 protein: CTSSQDSRGETQYF
clone size: few; D gene: -; V gene: TRBV12-3/TRBV12-4; J gene: TRBJ1-1; CDR3 DNA: TGTACCAGCAAAGACAGTGTAGCTTTCTTT; CDR3 protein: CTSKDSVAFF
clone size: once; D gene: TRBD1; V gene: TRBV11-2; J gene: TRBJ1-1; CDR3 DNA: TGCGCCAGTAGCTTGGACAGGATTAAGACTGAAGCTTTCTTT; CDR3 protein: CASSLDRIKTEAFF
clone size: many; D gene: TRBD2; V gene: TRBV23-1; J gene: TRBJ2-3; CDR3 DNA: TGCGCCAGCAGTCAGGCGGGGGGGAGAGCGGGAGCAGATACGCAGTATTTT; CDR3 protein: CASSQAGGRAGADTQYF
clone size: -; D gene: TRBD2; V gene: TRBV4-2; J gene: TRBJ2-1; CDR3 DNA: TGTGCCAGCAACCAACCGGGACTAGCGTCTTACAATGAACAGTTCTTC; CDR3 protein: CASNQPGLASYNEQFF
clone size: -; D gene: -; V gene: TRBV11-3; J gene: TRBJ1-1; CDR3 DNA: TGTGCCAGCAGCTTAGGGGGGGTCAGGAACACTGAAGCTTTCTTT; CDR3 protein: CASSLGGVRNTEAFF
clone size: -; D gene: -; V gene: TRBV11-1; J gene: TRBJ2-6; CDR3 DNA: TGTGCTAACAGCTTTCGCCCTGGTATCTCTGGGGCCAACGTCCTTACTTTC; CDR3 protein: CANSFRPGISGANVLTF
clone size: few; D gene: -; V gene: TRBV7-9; J gene: TRBJ2-7; CDR3 DNA: TGTGCCAGCAGCTACGGCAGGGCCTACGAGCAGTACTTC; CDR3 protein: CASSYGRAYEQYF
clone size: -; D gene: TRBD2; V gene: TRBV4-2; J gene: TRBJ2-3; CDR3 DNA: TGTGCCAGCTGCCAAGATAAAGGACTAGCCGCAACAGATACGCAGTATTTT; CDR3 protein: CASCQDKGLAATDTQYF
clone size: -; D gene: -; V gene: TRBV7-9; J gene: TRBJ2-7; CDR3 DNA: TGTGCCAGCAGCTCGTCTAGCTCCTATGAGCAGTACTTC; CDR3 protein: CASSSSSSYEQYF
clone size: many; D gene: -; V gene: TRBV6-5; J gene: TRBJ2-7; CDR3 DNA: TGTGCCAGCAGTTATCAGGGTCGTTACGAGCAGTACTTC; CDR3 protein: CASSYQGRYEQYF
clone size: few; D gene: TRBD2; V gene: TRBV6-2/TRBV6-3; J gene: TRBJ2-4; CDR3 DNA: TGTACCAGCAGTATCTGGACTAGCGGGCAAAATATTCAGTACTTC; CDR3 protein: CTSSIWTSGQNIQYF
clone size: -; D gene: TRBD2; V gene: TRBV11-2; J gene: TRBJ2-5; CDR3 DNA: TGTGCCAGCAGCTTACACGGACTAGCCGTCCAAGCGTCCCAGTATTTC; CDR3 protein: CASSLHGLAVQASQYF
clone size: -; D gene: -; V gene: TRBV11-3; J gene: TRBJ2-7; CDR3 DNA: TGTGCCAGCAGTTCTCCAGGGGCCCCCTACGGGCAGTACTTC; CDR3 protein: CASSSPGAPYGQYF
clone size: -; D gene: -; V gene: TRBV11-3; J gene: TRBJ2-7; CDR3 DNA: TGTGCCAGCAGCGAGGCGCATCAGCAGTACTTC; CDR3 protein: CASSEAHQQYF
clone size: -; D gene: TRBD2; V gene: TRBV5-1; J gene: TRBJ2-5; CDR3 DNA: TGCGCCAGCAACTTGGGTCGGACTAGCGGACAAGAGACCCAATACTTC; CDR3 protein: CASNLGRTSGQETQYF
clone size: -; D gene: -; V gene: TRBV7-9; J gene: TRBJ2-5; CDR3 DNA: TGTGCCAGCAGCGTAGCGGCAGGCCGGGGAGCCCAGTACTTC; CDR3 protein: CASSVAAGRGAQYF
clone size: many; D gene: -; V gene: TRBV28; J gene: TRBJ2-7; CDR3 DNA: TGTGCCAGCAGTCTGACCTACGAGCAGTACTTC; CDR3 protein: CASSLTYEQYF
clone size: few; D gene: TRBD2; V gene: TRBV7-2; J gene: TRBJ2-1; CDR3 DNA: TGTGCCAGCAGCTTACAAATAGGCGGAGGGAGGGATGAGCAGTTCTTC; CDR3 protein: CASSLQIGGGRDEQFF
clone size: -; D gene: -; V gene: TRBV9; J gene: TRBJ2-6; CDR3 DNA: TGTGCCAGCAGCGACCGGGGCCCCATATCTTGGGCCAACGTCCTGACTTTC; CDR3 protein: CASSDRGPISWANVLTF
clone size: -; D gene: TRBD1; V gene: TRBV24-1; J gene: TRBJ1-2; CDR3 DNA: TGTGCCACCAGTGACCCAAACAGGGGTGTATACGGCTACACCTTC; CDR3 protein: CATSDPNRGVYGYTF
clone size: -; D gene: -; V gene: TRBV4-1; J gene: TRBJ2-2; CDR3 DNA: TGCGCCAGCAGCCAAGGGCAAGGACCCGGGGAGCTGTTTTTT; CDR3 protein: CASSQGQGPGELFF
clone size: many; D gene: -; V gene: TRBV24-1; J gene: TRBJ2-2; CDR3 DNA: TGTGCCACCAGTGATTTCCCCGGGGAGCTGTTTTTT; CDR3 protein: CATSDFPGELFF
clone size: -; D gene: -; V gene: TRBV6-5; J gene: TRBJ2-6; CDR3 DNA: TGTGCCAGCAGAGCCCTAGGAGACTATGGGGCCAACGTCCTAACTTTC; CDR3 protein: CASRALGDYGANVLTF
clone size: many; D gene: -; V gene: TRBV12-3/TRBV12-4; J gene: TRBJ1-1; CDR3 DNA: TGTGCCAGCAGACGCCCAGGGGCTGGCACTGAAGCTTTCTTT; CDR3 protein: CASRRPGAGTEAFF
clone size: -; D gene: -; V gene: TRBV5-8; J gene: TRBJ2-6; CDR3 DNA: TGTGTCAGCAGCTTGGTAACCTCTGGGGCCAACGTCCTGACTTTC; CDR3 protein: CVSSLVTSGANVLTF
clone size: -; D gene: TRBD1; V gene: TRBV4-2; J gene: TRBJ2-5; CDR3 DNA: TGTGCCAGCAGCCGAGGGGACAGGGGATACGAGACCCAGTACTTC; CDR3 protein: CASSRGDRGYETQYF
clone size: few; D gene: TRBD2; V gene: TRBV6-5; J gene: TRBJ2-3; CDR3 DNA: TGTGCCAGCAGTAGAGTACTAGCGGGAAGCACAGATACGCAGTATTTT; CDR3 protein: CASSRVLAGSTDTQYF